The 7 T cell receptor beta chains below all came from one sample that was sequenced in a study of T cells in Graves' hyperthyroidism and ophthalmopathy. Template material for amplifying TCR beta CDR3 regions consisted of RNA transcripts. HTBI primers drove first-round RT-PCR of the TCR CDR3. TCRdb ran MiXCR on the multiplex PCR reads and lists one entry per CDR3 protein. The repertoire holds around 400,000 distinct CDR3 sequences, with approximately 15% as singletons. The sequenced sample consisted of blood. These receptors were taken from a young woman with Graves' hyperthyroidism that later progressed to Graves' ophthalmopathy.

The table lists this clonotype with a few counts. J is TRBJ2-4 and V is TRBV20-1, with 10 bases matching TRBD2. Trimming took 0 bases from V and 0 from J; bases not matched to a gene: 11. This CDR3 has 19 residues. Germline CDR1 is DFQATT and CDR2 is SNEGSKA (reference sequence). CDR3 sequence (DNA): TGCAGTGCTAGAGATTTTAGTGGGACTAGCGCAGTAGCCAAAAACATTCAGTACTTC. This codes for CSARDFSGTSAVAKNIQYF.

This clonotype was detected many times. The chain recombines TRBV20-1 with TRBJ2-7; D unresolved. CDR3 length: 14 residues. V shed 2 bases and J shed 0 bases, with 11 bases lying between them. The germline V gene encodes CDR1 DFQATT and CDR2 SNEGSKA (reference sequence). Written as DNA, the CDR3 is TGCAGTGCTAGAAATGACAAGAGCTCCTACGAGCAGTACTTC. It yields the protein CSARNDKSSYEQYF.

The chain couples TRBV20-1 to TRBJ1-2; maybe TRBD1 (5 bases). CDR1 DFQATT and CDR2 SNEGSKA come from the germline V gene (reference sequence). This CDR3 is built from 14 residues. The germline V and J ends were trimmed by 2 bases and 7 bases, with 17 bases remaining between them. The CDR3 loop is CSARHVRGALGYTF. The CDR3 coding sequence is TGCAGTGCTAGACACGTGAGAGGGGCGCTTGGCTACACCTTC.

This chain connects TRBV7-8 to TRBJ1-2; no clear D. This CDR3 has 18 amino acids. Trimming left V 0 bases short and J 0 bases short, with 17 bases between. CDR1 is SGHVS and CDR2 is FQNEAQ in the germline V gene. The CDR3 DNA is TGTGCCAGCAGCTTAGCCCGCCTCACGATGGGGTCTAACTATGGCTACACCTTC. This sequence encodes CASSLARLTMGSNYGYTF. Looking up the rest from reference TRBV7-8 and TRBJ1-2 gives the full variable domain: GAGVSQSPRYKVAKRGQDVALRCDPISGHVSLFWYQQALGQGPEFLTYFQNEAQLDKSGLPSDRFFAERPEGSVSTLKIQRTQQEDSAVYLCASSLARLTMGSNYGYTFGSGTRLTVV.

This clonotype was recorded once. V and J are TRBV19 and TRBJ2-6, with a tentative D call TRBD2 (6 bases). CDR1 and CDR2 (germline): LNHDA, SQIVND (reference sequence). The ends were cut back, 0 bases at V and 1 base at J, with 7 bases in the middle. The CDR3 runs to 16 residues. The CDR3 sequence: CASSIEGGSGANVLTF. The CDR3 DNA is TGTGCCAGTAGTATAGAGGGGGGTTCTGGGGCCAACGTCCTGACTTTC.

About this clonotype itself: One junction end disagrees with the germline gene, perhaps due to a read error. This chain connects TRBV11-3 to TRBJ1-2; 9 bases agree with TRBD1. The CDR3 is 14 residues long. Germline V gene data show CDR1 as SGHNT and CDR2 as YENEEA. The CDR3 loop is CANSSLGTGNGYTF. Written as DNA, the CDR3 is TGTGCCAACAGCTCCCTGGGGACAGGGAATGGCTACACCTTC. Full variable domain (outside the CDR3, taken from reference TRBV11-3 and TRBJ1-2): EAGVVQSPRYKIIEKKQPVAFWCNPISGHNTLYWYLQNLGQGPELLIRYENEEAVDDSQLPKDRFSAERLKGVDSTLKIQPAELGDSAVYLCANSSLGTGNGYTFGSGTRLTVV.

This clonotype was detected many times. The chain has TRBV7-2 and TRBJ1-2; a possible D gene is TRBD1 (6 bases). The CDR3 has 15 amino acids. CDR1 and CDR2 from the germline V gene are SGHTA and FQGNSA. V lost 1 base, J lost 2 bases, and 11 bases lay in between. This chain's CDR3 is CASSLGQARNYGYTF. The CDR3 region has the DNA TGTGCCAGCAGCTTAGGACAGGCCAGGAACTATGGCTACACCTTC.